Listed below are T cell receptor beta chains from one sample, sequenced in a study of blood T cell repertoires in COVID-19. Profiled with immunoSEQ multiplex PCR; TCRdb holds only in-frame clones, not every one. The data show roughly 400,000 clones, 85% to 90% seen once. The sequencing input was PBMCs or T cells enriched from blood (not recorded which). The receptor source for this set is a man younger than 45 who had recovered from COVID-19. CDR3s include the opening cysteine and the closing phenylalanine or tryptophan. A D gene is named only where the DNA matches it firmly. Clone sizes are given selectively: once, few, many, or a class where the clone is expanded.

TRBV9	NA	TRBJ1-3	NA	TGTGCCAGCAGCGTAGTTGCGGGGCATGGAAACACCATATATTTT	CASSVVAGHGNTIYF
TRBV11-2	NA	TRBJ1-1	TRBD1	TGTGCCAGCAGCCCTACAGGGGGCTGGACTGAAGCTTTCTTT	CASSPTGGWTEAFF
TRBV30	NA	TRBJ2-3	NA	TGTGCCTGGAGTGTACCTAGTGGAGGTACGCAGTATTTT	CAWSVPSGGTQYF
TRBV19	NA	TRBJ1-1	NA	TGTGCCAGTAGTATGGGCTCGAACACTGAAGCTTTCTTT	CASSMGSNTEAFF
TRBV29-1	NA	TRBJ2-1	TRBD1	TGCAGCGTTGACGGGACAGGGATAAACTACAATGAGCAGTTCTTC	CSVDGTGINYNEQFF
TRBV19	NA	TRBJ1-2	TRBD1	TGTGCCAGTACGAATCGGGACAGAAGACTTGACCTCTATGGCTACACCTTC	CASTNRDRRLDLYGYTF
TRBV11-2	few	TRBJ1-1	NA	TGTGCCAGCAGCTTAGATCTATGGGGCCAAAACACTGAAGCTTTCTTT	CASSLDLWGQNTEAFF
TRBV6-2/TRBV6-3	once	TRBJ1-6	NA	TGTGCCAGCAGTTACTCGAGGCCCACAAGTTCACCCCTCCACTTT	CASSYSRPTSSPLHF
TRBV2	NA	TRBJ2-1	TRBD2	TGTGCCAGCAGCACTAGCGGGAGGGGGGGCTATGAGCAGTTCTTC	CASSTSGRGGYEQFF
TRBV2	NA	TRBJ1-2	TRBD1	TGTGCCAGCAGGACCCCGACAGGGGAGAACTATGGCTACACCTTC	CASRTPTGENYGYTF
TRBV7-9	NA	TRBJ2-7	NA	TGTGCCAGCAGCGCCCGGGGTTACGAGCAGTACTTC	CASSARGYEQYF
TRBV27	NA	TRBJ2-7	NA	TGTGCCAGCAGACCGGCCACGGGTGGCTACGAGCAGTACTTC	CASRPATGGYEQYF
TRBV11-2	NA	TRBJ2-5	NA	TGTGCCAGCAGCTTATTTAGTAGGTCAGGTAAAGAGACCCAGTACTTC	CASSLFSRSGKETQYF
TRBV4-2	NA	TRBJ2-2	TRBD2	TGTGCCAGCAGCCGGGCGGGAGGCGAAACCGGGGAGCTGTTTTTT	CASSRAGGETGELFF
TRBV10-2	NA	TRBJ2-1	NA	TGCGCCAGCAGGAGTAGCGGAGCCGCCAATGAGCAGTTCTTC	CASRSSGAANEQFF
TRBV18	few	TRBJ1-4	NA	TGTGCCAGCTCACCTCGGGCAACTAATGAAAAACTGTTTTTT	CASSPRATNEKLFF
TRBV5-1	NA	TRBJ1-2	TRBD1	TGCGCCAGCAGCTTAGGACAGGGGGACTATGGCTACACCTTC	CASSLGQGDYGYTF
TRBV4-1	NA	TRBJ2-1	TRBD2	TGCGCCAGCAGCCAAGAAACTAGCGGGATGTACAATGAGCAGTTCTTC	CASSQETSGMYNEQFF
TRBV4-1	NA	TRBJ1-2	NA	TGCGCCAGCAGCCCCGCGGGGGCCGTTGGCTACACCTTC	CASSPAGAVGYTF
TRBV7-9	NA	TRBJ1-6	TRBD1	TGTGCCAGCAGCTTGGGACAGACTTATAATTCACCCCTCCACTTT	CASSLGQTYNSPLHF
TRBV28	NA	TRBJ2-7	NA	TGTGCCAGCAGTCCGATCAGGTACGAGCAGTACTTC	CASSPIRYEQYF
TRBV19	NA	TRBJ2-1	TRBD2	TGTGCCAGTAGTCGCGTGGGGGGGAAACTAGCGGGAGGGTACAATGAGCAGTTCTTC	CASSRVGGKLAGGYNEQFF
TRBV7-9	NA	TRBJ2-7	NA	TGTGCCAGCAGCCCTAGTGACGAGCAGTACTTC	CASSPSDEQYF
TRBV11-1	once	TRBJ1-1	TRBD1	TGTGCCAGCAGACCCACAGGGGCTGAAGCTTTCTTT	CASRPTGAEAFF
TRBV7-2	NA	TRBJ2-7	TRBD2	TGTGCCAGCAGCTTAGGTCGGCGGGAGGGCCAATACGAGCAGTACTTC	CASSLGRREGQYEQYF
TRBV5-1	few	TRBJ1-1	NA	TGCGCCAGCAGCACCGCCGGGACATTGAACACTGAAGCTTTCTTT	CASSTAGTLNTEAFF
TRBV30	NA	TRBJ1-1	NA	TGTGCCTGGAGTGTACAGTTCAACAGGGCTTTCTTT	CAWSVQFNRAFF
TRBV12-3/TRBV12-4	NA	TRBJ1-1	NA	TGTGCCAGCACTTTGCCCCCAGGCAAGGAAGCTTTCTTT	CASTLPPGKEAFF
TRBV20-1	NA	TRBJ2-3	NA	TGCAGTGCTAGTTATCGTTCTGGCGGGGATACGCAGTATTTT	CSASYRSGGDTQYF
TRBV6-1	NA	TRBJ1-2	NA	TGTGCCAGCAGTGAGACGGGGGATTATGGCTACACCTTC	CASSETGDYGYTF
TRBV10-3	NA	TRBJ1-1	TRBD1	TGTGCCATCAGAACCCGACAGGGGGCGAACACTGAAGCTTTCTTT	CAIRTRQGANTEAFF
TRBV28	NA	TRBJ1-2	NA	TGTGCCAGCAGTACCGGGACAAGCGCATTCTATGGCTACACCTTC	CASSTGTSAFYGYTF
TRBV7-6	once	TRBJ2-2	TRBD2	TGTGCCAGCAGCCCTCCCCAAGCGGGGTCCGCCGGGGAGCTGTTTTTT	CASSPPQAGSAGELFF
TRBV2	once	TRBJ2-2	NA	TGTGCCAGCAGTGGCCAGGGCGGGACGAACACCGGGGAGCTGTTTTTT	CASSGQGGTNTGELFF
TRBV11-2	NA	TRBJ2-1	NA	TGTGCCAGCAGCTCCCGGACAGTTCATCGTTATGAGCAGTTCTTC	CASSSRTVHRYEQFF
TRBV6-5	NA	TRBJ1-3	NA	TGTGCCAGCAGTTACTCGGCAGGGCGTGGAAACACCATATATTTT	CASSYSAGRGNTIYF
TRBV5-6	NA	TRBJ1-2	NA	TGTGCCAGCAGCTTGGAGGGGGTTGAGATATATGGCTACACCTTC	CASSLEGVEIYGYTF
TRBV18	NA	TRBJ2-5	TRBD2	TGTGCCAGCTCCCCTTTTTTGGCGGGAGAGGAGACCCAGTACTTC	CASSPFLAGEETQYF
TRBV5-4	NA	TRBJ2-1	TRBD2	TGTGCCAGCAGCCCTCAGCGGGAGGGCGGCAATGAGCAGTTCTTC	CASSPQREGGNEQFF
TRBV18	few	TRBJ1-2	NA	TGTGCCAGCTCTCACCGGGACATTAACTATGGCTACACCTTC	CASSHRDINYGYTF
TRBV3-1/TRBV3-2	NA	TRBJ1-3	NA	TGTGCCAGCAGCCAGGCGACATTCGGAGCGGCTGGAAACACCATATATTTT	CASSQATFGAAGNTIYF
TRBV28	NA	TRBJ2-1	NA	TGTGCCAGCAGTTCCCACGGGGGAGGTCACAATGAGCAGTTCTTC	CASSSHGGGHNEQFF
TRBV29-1	NA	TRBJ2-2	NA	TGCAGCTTCACTCGGACTAACCCCGGGGAGCTGTTTTTT	CSFTRTNPGELFF